The 13 T cell receptor beta chains below were found in one sample sequenced in a study of Ad26.COV2.S vaccination and SARS-CoV-2 variants. Here immunoSEQ multiplex PCR was the method, and the copy in TCRdb shows in-frame clones only, minus some. The sample comprises 100,000 or so clones, around 80% of which are singletons, and about 18% rests with the top ten. Sample: peripheral blood, taken after recovery from COVID-19. These receptors originate from a human donor who had recovered from COVID-19.

The rearrangement joins TRBV6-5 to TRBJ1-5, with unresolved D. CDR1 is MNHEY, CDR2 SVGAGI, per germline. There are 15 residues in the CDR3. V dropped 6 bases and J dropped 1 base, with 13 bases sitting between them. In nucleotides, the CDR3 is TGTGCCAGCAGCCCGAGGGTAGGGAGCAATCAGCCCCAGCATTTT. Protein product: CASSPRVGSNQPQHF.

Turning to this clone: The sample holds other DNA sequences that translate to the same CDR3. The CDR3 region is CASSTGQGEAFF. For the CDR3, the DNA is TGTGCCAGTAGTACCGGACAGGGTGAAGCTTTCTTT. The chain is built from TRBV19 and TRBJ1-1; TRBD1 matches at 8 bases. The CDR3 contains 12 residues. The germline CDR1 and CDR2 sequences are LNHDA and SQIVND (reference sequence). The J segment lost 7 bases and the V segment lost 4 bases, leaving 2 bases of the junction unmatched.

This clone appeared once. The chain carries TRBV6-4 and TRBJ2-2; D unresolved. V lost 0 bases to trimming and J lost 2 bases, with 10 bases between them. The CDR3 has 16 residues. Germline values: CDR1 MRHNA, CDR2 SNTAGT. CDR3 nucleotides: TGTGCCAGCAGTGACTCGAGGTCCCCCAACACCGGGGAGCTGTTTTTT. It encodes CASSDSRSPNTGELFF.

The chain has TRBV3-1 (or the pseudogene TRBV3-2) and TRBJ2-7; the D is unclear. Germline lookup yields CDR1 LGHDT and CDR2 YNNKEL (reference sequence). Trimming took 4 bases from V and 2 from J, leaving 6 bases between them. This CDR3 spans 12 amino acids. Here the CDR3 DNA reads TGTGCCAGCAGCCCGACGACCTACGAGCAGTACTTC. Translation: CASSPTTYEQYF.

V is TRBV7-3 and J is TRBJ2-2; D remains ambiguous. The germline V and J ends were trimmed by 5 bases and 5 bases, with 9 bases remaining between them. The CDR3 covers 13 residues. Germline V gene data show CDR1 as SGHTA and CDR2 as FQGTGA. The CDR3 bases are TGTGCCAGCAGCCCAGAAAGGACCGGGGAGCTGTTTTTT. Translating it yields CASSPERTGELFF.

The V call is TRBV5-5, the J call TRBJ1-6; 7 nucleotides agree with TRBD1. The trim removed 3 bases at V and 7 bases at J, leaving 7 bases unmatched. This CDR3 is built from 15 residues. Germline CDR1 and CDR2: SGHKS and YYEKEE (reference sequence). The CDR3 reads CASSSAGQRNSPLHF. The CDR3 bases are TGTGCCAGCAGCTCTGCGGGACAGAGAAATTCACCCCTCCACTTT. Variable domain in full (rest from reference TRBV5-5 and TRBJ1-6): DAGVTQSPTHLIKTRGQQVTLRCSPISGHKSVSWYQQVLGQGPQFIFQYYEKEERGRGNFPDRFSARQFPNYSSELNVNALLLGDSALYLCASSSAGQRNSPLHFGNGTRLTVT.

The chain uses TRBV20-1 and TRBJ1-1; unclear D gene. Germline CDR1 and CDR2: DFQATT and SNEGSKA (reference sequence). Trimming took 8 bases from V and 0 from J, leaving 7 bases between them. The CDR3 is made up of 11 amino acids. This CDR3 is CSPVLNTEAFF. The CDR3 nucleotides are TGCAGTCCTGTCTTGAACACTGAAGCTTTCTTT.

The DNA of the CDR3 is TGTGCCAGCACCCCGGGCAGGGGATTGTTTAATACGCAGTATTTT. Its protein product is CASTPGRGLFNTQYF. The chain uses TRBV2 and TRBJ2-3; the D gene is possibly TRBD1 (6 bases). CDR1 and CDR2 from the germline V gene are SNHLY and FYNNEI. V gave up 7 bases and J gave up 7 bases, with 21 bases separating them. The length of the CDR3 is 15 residues.

There are a few counts of this clone. The gene calls are TRBV6-6 and TRBJ1-2, with 8 positions matching TRBD1. V lost 2 bases and J lost 6; bases outside the gene matches: 11. The CDR3 covers 16 residues. Germline V CDR1 and CDR2: MNHNY, SVGAGI (reference sequence). The CDR3 sequence is CASSYPPGQGEDGYTF. The CDR3 DNA sequence: TGTGCCAGCAGTTACCCGCCTGGACAGGGAGAGGATGGCTACACCTTC.

V usage is TRBV14 and J usage is TRBJ1-6; D might be TRBD1 (6 bases). The V gene lost 9 bases and the J gene lost 7 bases, with 16 bases spanning the gap. This CDR3 spans 14 amino acids. Germline values: CDR1 SGHDN, CDR2 FVKESK. CDR3 sequence (DNA): TGTGCCAGTCCAACGCGACAGGAGAATTCACCCCTCCACTTT. It translates to CASPTRQENSPLHF.

J is TRBJ2-5 and V is TRBV7-9; D perhaps matches TRBD2 (5 bases). V was trimmed by 1 base and J by 3 bases, leaving 15 bases between them. CDR3 length equals 16 residues. In germline, CDR1 is SEHNR, CDR2 FQNEAQ (reference sequence). The CDR3 reads CASSLGGLGPEETQYF. The CDR3 bases are TGTGCCAGCAGCTTAGGTGGACTGGGTCCCGAAGAGACCCAGTACTTC.

This clone was observed a few times. This sequence joins TRBV7-3 and TRBJ1-2; weak D call: TRBD1 (6 bases). The CDR3 loop spans 19 amino acids. V was shortened by 1 base and J by 4 bases, with 25 bases between the two germline ends. Per the germline V gene, CDR1 is SGHTA and CDR2 is FQGTGA. Here the CDR3 DNA reads TGTGCCAGCAGCTTAATTGGGGGATTCGGGCCGGGGGCCACCTATGGCTACACCTTC. This translates into CASSLIGGFGPGATYGYTF. The full variable domain, rest sourced from reference TRBV7-3 and TRBJ1-2, is GAGVSQTPSNKVTEKGKYVELRCDPISGHTALYWYRQSLGQGPEFLIYFQGTGAADDSGLPNDRFFAVRPEGSVSTLKIQRTERGDSAVYLCASSLIGGFGPGATYGYTFGSGTRLTVV.

This sequence joins TRBV5-4 and TRBJ1-5; D perhaps matches TRBD1 (6 bases). Trimming took off 4 bases at V and 5 bases at J, with 13 bases between the two ends. Per the germline V gene, CDR1 is SGHNT and CDR2 is YYREEE (reference sequence). The CDR3 extends over 14 amino acids. This CDR3 is CASSRPGADQPQHF. CDR3 DNA: TGTGCCAGCAGCCGTCCGGGGGCGGATCAGCCCCAGCATTTT.